This TCR beta chain appears in the sequencing data of a study of shared clonotypes between healthy human individuals. This clone was counted a few times. Its antigen is unknown. Original processing notes: Filtering of immunoSEQ junctional sequences could not match full-length read filtering. Profiling relied on immunoSEQ multiplex PCR, and the TCRdb table lists in-frame clones only, not all of them. That table gives V, J and clone size, and the DNA gave D and trimming. Of about 1 million clones listed, around 74% are singletons. Investigators divided CD4+ cells into CD45RA+ naive and CD45RA-negative memory subsets. Deletions cut 7 bases from V and 9 bases from J, with 16 bases between. CDR3 length: 13 residues. Germline loops: CDR1 SNHLY, CDR2 FYNNEI. Study-level results: Represented diversity, genetic and exposure-history alike, was limited by few donors.

This TCR was sampled from a man aged 18 to 30 in good health. Sequencing was carried out using memory CD4+ T cells sorted from blood. Noted subset: CD45RA-negative fraction. The V gene is TRBV2, the J gene TRBJ2-1; D gene ambiguous. CDR3 sequence (DNA): TGTGCCAGCACTGAGCCTTTCACAAGTGAGCAGTTCTTC. Its translation is CASTEPFTSEQFF.